What follows are 10 T cell receptor beta chains derived from one specimen sequenced in a study of blood T cell repertoires in COVID-19. Assay used: immunoSEQ multiplex PCR; TCRdb lists only in-frame clones, some missing. This table has 150,000 or so clones, about nine tenths appearing once. The sequenced sample consisted of peripheral blood. These receptors were obtained from a man older than 75 with acute or convalescent COVID-19.

This rearrangement joins TRBV12-3 or TRBV12-4 to TRBJ2-7; tentative D call: TRBD1 (5 bases). The CDR3 has 12 residues. Trimming cost V 7 bases and J 2 bases, with 9 bases left between them. CDR3 sequence reads: CASTLTAYEQYF. Here the CDR3 DNA reads TGTGCCAGCACTTTGACAGCCTACGAGCAGTACTTC.

This clone has just one count. The gene calls are TRBV7-9 and TRBJ1-2; D remains unclear. The CDR3 has 13 residues. Trimming pared 2 bases from V and 1 base from J, leaving 5 bases between. CDR1 is SEHNR and CDR2 is FQNEAQ in the germline V gene (reference sequence). The CDR3 nucleotides are TGTGCCAGCAGCTTACAGGTTAACTATGGCTACACCTTC. It translates to CASSLQVNYGYTF.

In its sample, this clone was seen a few times. The V call is TRBV11-2, the J call TRBJ2-7; 9 nucleotides match TRBD2. This CDR3 comprises 15 residues. V trimming: 6 bases; J trimming: 5 bases; junction bases outside the gene matches: 11. CDR1 and CDR2 (germline): SGHAT, FQNNGV. The DNA for the CDR3 is TGTGCCAGCAGTTTCGGCGGGACTAGCCTCAACGAGCAGTACTTC. This translates into CASSFGGTSLNEQYF.

The chain employs TRBV6-1 and TRBJ1-2; possible D gene TRBD1, 6 bases. V lost 1 base and J lost 2, with 11 bases in between. The CDR3 length is 15 residues. Germline lookup yields CDR1 MNHNS and CDR2 SASEGT. The DNA for the CDR3 is TGTGCCAGCAGTGAAGAACAGGGTTCAAACTATGGCTACACCTTC. Translation gives CASSEEQGSNYGYTF.

This clone has a single count. The V and J genes are TRBV7-9 and TRBJ2-1, with unresolved D. Per germline, CDR1 SEHNR and CDR2 FQNEAQ (reference sequence). This CDR3 region has 13 residues. V was shortened by 5 bases and J by 0 bases, with 5 bases between the two germline ends. The CDR3 loop reads CASSTYSYNEQFF. DNA for the CDR3: TGTGCCAGCAGCACATACTCCTACAATGAGCAGTTCTTC.

The V and J genes are TRBV28 and TRBJ1-2, with a weak D call TRBD1 (6 bases). Trimming shortened V by 2 bases and J by 7 bases, and 17 bases separated the two germline ends. CDR1 and CDR2 from the germline V gene are MDHEN and SYDVKM. The length of the CDR3 is 15 residues. The CDR3 DNA reads TGTGCCAGCAGTTTAACCGGGACGGGGACAATTGGCTACACCTTC. This translates into CASSLTGTGTIGYTF.

This chain links TRBV5-1 with TRBJ2-7, with D possibly TRBD2 on 5 matching bases. This CDR3 is 16 amino acids long. Per germline, CDR1 SGHRS and CDR2 YFSETQ. Trimming took off 2 bases at V and 2 bases at J, with 17 bases between the two ends. CDR3 in amino acids: CASSFGYGGRPYEQYF. The DNA for the CDR3 is TGCGCCAGCAGCTTTGGCTACGGAGGACGTCCCTACGAGCAGTACTTC.

The chain carries TRBV5-1 and TRBJ2-1, with 11 bases aligning to TRBD2. The CDR3 is made up of 15 amino acids. Germline V gene data show CDR1 as SGHRS and CDR2 as YFSETQ. The J segment lost 5 bases and the V segment lost 3 bases, leaving 4 bases of the junction unmatched. The CDR3, as DNA: TGCGCCAGCAGCTCTTCTAGCGGGAGGCACAATGAGCAGTTCTTC. Protein: CASSSSSGRHNEQFF.

V and J are TRBV10-3 and TRBJ1-1, with D hard to call. Trimming took 2 bases from V and 2 from J, leaving 6 bases between them. This CDR3 spans 13 amino acids. Germline CDR1 ENHRY, CDR2 SYGVKD. The CDR3 sequence: CAISEGGNTEAFF. CDR3 coding DNA: TGTGCCATCAGTGAGGGCGGTAACACTGAAGCTTTCTTT.

The genes are TRBV5-6 and TRBJ1-2; D not resolved. V lost 2 bases and J 0 bases, leaving 17 bases between the germline ends. The CDR3 spans 17 residues. Germline loops: CDR1 SGHDT, CDR2 YYEEEE. For the CDR3, the DNA is TGTGCCAGCAGCTTTCGTCGCTCAGGCGAAGCTAACTATGGCTACACCTTC. This translates into CASSFRRSGEANYGYTF.